This TCR beta chain was retrieved from a study of CD8 T cells in ankylosing spondylitis (TCRdb year 2017). With respect to the entire study: The study profiled T cell receptor beta repertoires in healthy donors and ankylosing spondylitis patients to find disease-linked TCR variants. Peripheral blood was sampled, and synovial fluid was also collected from ankylosing spondylitis patients. In total, the full study cohort was made up of 108 healthy donors and approximately 27 ankylosing spondylitis patients. The paper's findings and limits, for the study overall: A TCR beta motif made up of seven or eight highly homologous amino acid variants appeared to be characteristic of blood from ankylosing spondylitis patients. A CD8+ phenotype was shown by the disease-linked clones, which were found at relatively low frequencies in peripheral blood. Some motif variants were previously reported in synovial fluid and blood of reactive arthritis patients, suggesting common disease-initiation mechanisms. Significant enrichment of the disease-linked clones was reported in matched synovial fluid samples from ankylosing spondylitis patients.

CDR1 is given as DFQATT and CDR2 as SNEGSKA, both from the germline V gene (reference sequence). Its CDR3 holds 13 amino acids, cysteine through phenylalanine. The retained sequence is limited to the CDR3, 39 bases, with the frame set at the first base. Cut back by 6 bases and 2 bases, the V and J ends lie 13 bases apart. Instrument on record: Illumina HiSeq 2500. Quantitative 5'-RACE with molecular barcodes was used to prepare TCR beta libraries. Per the original workflow: Disease-linked TCR variants were identified with a new computational method built on a probabilistic model of VDJ rearrangement. In TCRdb, the public reads were trimmed at Q25 with fastp and aligned with MiXCR, with productive beta chains retained. Here each entry gathers all rows of one CDR3 protein and keeps the most common genes and DNA. The V and J calls were not made by the authors but by TCRdb's processing. For this sample there are 500,000 or so distinct CDR3 sequences; about 5.7% appear just once. The top ten constitute roughly 3.5% of the sample.

This clonotype showed up many times. Its antigen is still unknown. The input lacks base qualities; no much larger clone sits a single base away. Material: blood, either unsorted or a sorted T cell fraction (not recorded which). The sequence is built from TRBV20-1 and TRBJ2-5, with TRBD1 perhaps the D gene, on 6 matching bases. This TCR was recovered from a male donor with ankylosing spondylitis. The CDR3 region has the sequence CSAVGRGQETQYF. The DNA sequence is as follows: TGCAGTGCCGTAGGCAGGGGTCAAGAGACCCAGTACTTC.